Listed here are 8 T cell receptor beta chains from one sample, sequenced in a study of cytomegalovirus exposure and HLA in healthy donors. PCR employed 60 Vbeta and 13 Jbeta primers. Data came from immunoSEQ multiplex PCR; TCRdb stores just in-frame clones and leaves some out. Here the sample spans 150,000 to 200,000 clones, approximately 77% being singletons. Sequencing was done on a sample of PBMCs. Receptors were obtained from a man between 40 and 49 years old in good health and CMV-seropositive.

The genes are TRBV7-7 and TRBJ2-3, with D maybe TRBD1 (5 bases). Germline lookup yields CDR1 SSHAT and CDR2 FNYEAQ (reference sequence). The V end was cut by 1 base, the J end by 2 bases, with 7 bases between. The CDR3 is made up of 14 amino acids. As DNA, the CDR3 is TGTGCCAGCAGCTTAGGACAGTCCACAGATACGCAGTATTTT. It is translated as CASSLGQSTDTQYF.

The gene calls are TRBV4-1 and TRBJ1-2, with D possibly TRBD1 on 5 matching bases. Trimming took 1 base from V and 3 from J, leaving 15 bases between them. The CDR3 covers 16 residues. From germline, CDR1 is MGHRA and CDR2 YSYEKL. CDR3 DNA sequence: TGCGCCAGCAGCCAAGCGGCGGGGGATAGGGACTATGGCTACACCTTC. Protein: CASSQAAGDRDYGYTF.

In its sample, this clone was seen a few times. The chain is built from TRBV14 and TRBJ2-1, with a possible D match to TRBD1 (5 bases). The V end lost 1 base, the J end lost 8 bases, and 18 bases lay between the germline ends. The CDR3 sequence is 16 residues long. Per the germline V gene, CDR1 is SGHDN and CDR2 is FVKESK. In DNA, the CDR3 is TGTGCCAGCAGCCAAGTTATGGTGAAACGGACACATGAGCAGTTCTTC. Translation gives CASSQVMVKRTHEQFF.

J is TRBJ1-5 and V is TRBV9; D is perhaps TRBD1 (5 bases). V was trimmed by 1 base and J by 5 bases, leaving 10 bases between them. The CDR3 has 14 amino acids. Germline CDR1 SGDLS, CDR2 YYNGEE. CDR3 in amino acids: CASSVRGDDQPQHF. The DNA for the CDR3 is TGTGCCAGCAGCGTACGGGGGGACGATCAGCCCCAGCATTTT.

This clone was counted a few times. The genes are TRBV13 and TRBJ2-5; 8 nucleotides match TRBD2. The J call may be faulty, since TRBJ2-7 better matches the DNA end. This CDR3 spans 14 amino acids. Germline V gene lookup returns CDR1 PRHDT and CDR2 FYEKMQ (reference sequence). CDR3 nucleotides: TGTGCCAGCAGCTCCGGGACTAGCTCCTACGAGCAGTACTTC. It translates to CASSSGTSSYEQYF.

This rearrangement joins TRBV5-1 to TRBJ2-5; D not certain. The CDR3 has 14 amino acids. V gave up 4 bases and J gave up 5 bases, with 15 bases separating them. In germline, CDR1 is SGHRS, CDR2 YFSETQ. The CDR3 region has the DNA TGCGCCAGCAGCCACGACTCGTCCCCGGAGACCCAGTACTTC. This sequence encodes CASSHDSSPETQYF.

This clone was seen only once. The V call is TRBV5-1, the J call TRBJ2-1, with D tentatively TRBD1 (5 bases). CDR3 length: 15 residues. V was pared by 3 bases and J by 4 bases, with 14 bases between. CDR1 is SGHRS, CDR2 YFSETQ, per germline. The CDR3 protein is CASSSVYKGYNEQFF. The CDR3 DNA follows: TGCGCCAGCAGCTCCGTCTATAAGGGGTACAATGAGCAGTTCTTC.

This clone was seen once. This chain uses TRBV5-6 with TRBJ1-2; TRBD1 matches 7 bases. Looked up from germline, CDR1 is SGHDT and CDR2 is YYEEEE. The CDR3 is 15 amino acids. J lost 1 base, V lost 4 bases, and 7 bases had no gene match. CDR3 nucleotide sequence: TGTGCCAGCAGCCGGTGGGACAGAAATAACTATGGCTACACCTTC. It specifies CASSRWDRNNYGYTF.